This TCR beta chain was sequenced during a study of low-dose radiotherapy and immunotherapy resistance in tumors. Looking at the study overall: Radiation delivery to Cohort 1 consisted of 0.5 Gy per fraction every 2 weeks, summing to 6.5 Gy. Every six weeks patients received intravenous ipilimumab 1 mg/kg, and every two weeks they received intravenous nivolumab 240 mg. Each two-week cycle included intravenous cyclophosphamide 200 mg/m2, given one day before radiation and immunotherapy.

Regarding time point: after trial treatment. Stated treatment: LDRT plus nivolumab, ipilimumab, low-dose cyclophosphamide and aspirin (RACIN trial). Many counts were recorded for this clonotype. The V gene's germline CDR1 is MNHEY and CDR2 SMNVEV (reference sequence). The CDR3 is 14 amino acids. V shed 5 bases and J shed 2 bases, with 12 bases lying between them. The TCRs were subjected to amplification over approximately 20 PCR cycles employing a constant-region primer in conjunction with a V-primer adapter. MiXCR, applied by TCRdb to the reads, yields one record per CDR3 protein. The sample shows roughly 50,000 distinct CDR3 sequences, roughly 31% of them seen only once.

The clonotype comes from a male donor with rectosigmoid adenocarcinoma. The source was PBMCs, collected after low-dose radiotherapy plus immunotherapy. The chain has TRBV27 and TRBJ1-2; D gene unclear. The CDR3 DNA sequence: TGTGCCAGCAGTCCTGCTGCAAGGAACTATGGCTACACCTTC. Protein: CASSPAARNYGYTF.